Below are 32 T cell receptor beta chains sequenced from a single sample in a study of cytomegalovirus exposure and HLA in healthy donors. PCR used 60 Vbeta primers and 13 Jbeta primers. Using immunoSEQ multiplex PCR, the repertoire was profiled, and TCRdb retains in-frame clones only, with some absent. Of tens of thousands of clones detected, under 90% appear once; the ten largest clones hold approximately 3.6%. The sequencing sample was made of PBMCs. The receptor set was obtained from a man aged 50 to 59 in good health and CMV-seronegative.

This sequence joins TRBV5-4 and TRBJ2-1, with D possibly matching TRBD2 (8 bases). V lost 0 bases and J lost 0, with 19 bases in between. Per the germline V gene, CDR1 is SGHNT and CDR2 is YYREEE (reference sequence). The CDR3 runs 19 residues. For the CDR3, the DNA is TGTGCCAGCAGCTTGGCGGGAGGGGGCGGAGGTATCTCCTACAATGAGCAGTTCTTC. Its translation: CASSLAGGGGGISYNEQFF.

The chain has TRBV27 and TRBJ2-7, with 8 positions matching TRBD1. This CDR3 region has 16 residues. The trim removed 8 bases at V and 2 bases at J, leaving 14 bases unmatched. CDR1 and CDR2 from the germline V gene are MNHEY and SMNVEV (reference sequence). The CDR3: CASGDSRDRFTYEQYF. As DNA, the CDR3 is TGTGCCAGCGGCGACTCCCGGGACAGGTTTACCTACGAGCAGTACTTC.

This clone was counted a single time. Germline and junction disagree at one end, which may indicate a read error. This chain links TRBV5-6 with TRBJ1-2; D possibly corresponds to TRBD1 (5 bases). The germline V gene has CDR1 SGHDT and CDR2 YYEEEE. The CDR3 runs 12 residues. Written as DNA, the CDR3 is TGTGCCAGCAGCTTGCCAGGGATAGGCTACCCCTTC. Translated, it gives CASSLPGIGYPF.

This chain joins TRBV6-5 and TRBJ1-1; 7 bases are shared with TRBD1. The CDR3 is 15 residues long. Germline-derived CDR1 and CDR2 are MNHEY and SVGAGI. The junction had 7 bases not matched to a gene; V was cut back by 6 bases and J by 0 bases. The CDR3 DNA reads TGTGCCAGCAGGGGGGACAGTCTCTTGAACACTGAAGCTTTCTTT. As protein: CASRGDSLLNTEAFF.

The chain couples TRBV19 to TRBJ2-7, with a weak D call TRBD2 (6 bases). V lost 7 bases and J 3 bases, leaving 16 bases between the germline ends. The V gene's germline CDR1 is LNHDA and CDR2 SQIVND (reference sequence). The length of the CDR3 is 14 residues. CDR3 bases: TGTGCCAGTAAAGAGAAGGGGACTCTCTACGAGCAGTACTTC. Its protein product is CASKEKGTLYEQYF. Full variable domain (outside the CDR3, taken from reference TRBV19 and TRBJ2-7): DGGITQSPKYLFRKEGQNVTLSCEQNLNHDAMYWYRQDPGQGLRLIYYSQIVNDFQKGDIAEGYSVSREKKESFPLTVTSAQKNPTAFYLCASKEKGTLYEQYFGPGTRLTVT.

The V call is TRBV5-6, the J call TRBJ1-4; perhaps TRBD1 as D (6 bases). With 0 bases removed from V and 7 bases from J, the gap between germline ends came to 10 bases. Looked up from germline, CDR1 is SGHDT and CDR2 is YYEEEE. The CDR3 runs 14 residues. The CDR3 DNA reads as TGTGCCAGCAGCTTGGGGGGGCATGGTGAAAAACTGTTTTTT. This codes for CASSLGGHGEKLFF.

The table lists this clone with many counts. The chain joins TRBV10-1 to TRBJ1-1; weak D call: TRBD1 (6 bases). Germline assignment: CDR1 WNHNN and CDR2 SYGVQD (reference sequence). The CDR3 is made up of 13 amino acids. Trimming took 5 bases from V and 6 from J, leaving 13 bases between them. The CDR3 sequence is CASSQDRIAEAFF. In DNA, the CDR3 is TGCGCCAGCAGTCAAGACAGGATTGCTGAAGCTTTCTTT.

The chain combines TRBV14 with TRBJ2-5; 9 nucleotides agree with TRBD2. V dropped 1 base and J dropped 2; count of bases not matched to a gene: 8. Germline V gene sequence: CDR1 SGHDN, CDR2 FVKESK. This CDR3 is built from 17 residues. CDR3 bases: TGTGCCAGCAGCCAAGGACGGGGACTAGCAACACAAGAGACCCAGTACTTC. This translates into CASSQGRGLATQETQYF.

CDR3 in DNA: TGTGCCAGCAGTTACACCCGACAGGTAAACTACGAGCAGTACTTC. It yields the protein CASSYTRQVNYEQYF. The chain joins TRBV6-5 to TRBJ2-7; tentatively, D is TRBD1 (6 bases). The CDR3 contains 15 residues. The germline gives CDR1 MNHEY, CDR2 SVGAGI. Trimming cost V 2 bases and J 3 bases, with 14 bases left between them.

The chain combines TRBV5-4 with TRBJ1-1; 8 bases are a match to TRBD1. V lost 3 bases and J lost 7; bases outside the gene matches: 5. The CDR3 loop spans 13 amino acids. Per the germline V gene, CDR1 is SGHNT and CDR2 is YYREEE (reference sequence). The CDR3 DNA sequence: TGTGCCAGCAGCTCCGACAGGGGCGTTGAAGCTTTCTTT. It yields the protein CASSSDRGVEAFF.

A note on this clone: An end of the junction differs from the germline gene, which may be a read error. The CDR3, as DNA: TGTTCCAGCAGCGAGGAGAACACTGAAGCTTTCTTT. Its protein product is CSSSEENTEAFF. The rearrangement uses TRBV7-9 and TRBJ1-1; D not certain. The CDR3 has 12 residues. Germline V CDR1 and CDR2: SEHNR, FQNEAQ (reference sequence).

This rearrangement joins TRBV19 to TRBJ2-3, with 7 bases matching TRBD2. Germline trimming cut 6 bases from V and 0 bases from J; bases unmatched to any gene: 6. CDR1 LNHDA and CDR2 SQIVND come from the germline V gene (reference sequence). The CDR3 contains 15 residues. This CDR3 reads CASRRTSGSTDTQYF. The DNA of the CDR3 is TGTGCCAGTAGACGGACTAGTGGTAGCACAGATACGCAGTATTTT.

CDR3 in amino acids: CSVGTVVSYNEQFF. CDR3 in DNA: TGCAGCGTTGGGACAGTAGTATCCTACAATGAGCAGTTCTTC. The chain couples TRBV29-1 to TRBJ2-1, with D possibly matching TRBD1 (6 bases). CDR3 length: 14 residues. The V end lost 4 bases, the J end lost 1 base, and 11 bases lay between the germline ends. Germline values: CDR1 SQVTM, CDR2 ANQGSEA.

V and J are TRBV5-1 and TRBJ1-1, with TRBD1 matching over 8 bases. This CDR3 is built from 16 residues. CDR1 and CDR2 from the germline V gene are SGHRS and YFSETQ. V lost 4 bases and J lost 1; bases outside the gene matches: 9. CDR3 amino acids: CASSLGQGVGNTEAFF. The CDR3 region has the DNA TGCGCCAGCAGCCTCGGACAGGGTGTGGGGAACACTGAAGCTTTCTTT.

This clone turned up a few times. The rearrangement uses TRBV2 and TRBJ2-1; a possible D gene is TRBD1 (6 bases). Germline-derived CDR1 and CDR2 are SNHLY and FYNNEI. The CDR3 spans 17 residues. The V end was cut by 6 bases, the J end by 10 bases, with 28 bases between. In nucleotides, the CDR3 is TGTGCCAGCAGCAATTCGGGCTGGCAGGGGATAATGTACGAGCAGTTCTTC. It translates to CASSNSGWQGIMYEQFF.

This sequence joins TRBV28 and TRBJ1-2; 7 bases align to TRBD1. The germline CDR1 and CDR2 sequences are MDHEN and SYDVKM. Losses at the gene ends were 7 bases for V and 6 bases for J; bases not matched to a gene: 20. The CDR3 extends over 17 amino acids. The CDR3 bases are TGTGCCAGCACCAACCACTTAAACAGGGGAAACAGGAATGGCTACACCTTC. Residues: CASTNHLNRGNRNGYTF.

V usage is TRBV18 and J usage is TRBJ1-2; 9 bases align to TRBD1. CDR1 and CDR2 from the germline V gene are KGHSH and LQKENI. The CDR3 runs to 17 residues. J gave up 5 bases and V 6 bases, and 16 bases lay outside the gene matches. The CDR3 bases are TGTGCCAGCTCGCCTGCCGCGAGGACAGGGGAGGGGTATGGCTACACCTTC. The encoded protein is CASSPAARTGEGYGYTF. The full variable domain, in which reference TRBV18 and TRBJ1-2 provide the parts outside the CDR3, is NAGVMQNPRHLVRRRGQEARLRCSPMKGHSHVYWYRQLPEEGLKFMVYLQKENIIDESGMPKERFSAEFPKEGPSILRIQQVVRGDSAAYFCASSPAARTGEGYGYTFGSGTRLTVV.

The chain couples TRBV27 to TRBJ1-2; 9 nucleotides line up with TRBD1. This CDR3 region has 17 residues. V shed 3 bases, J shed 8 bases, and the junction held 16 bases outside the gene matches. Germline lookup yields CDR1 MNHEY and CDR2 SMNVEV (reference sequence). The chain's CDR3 is CASSLSARDRESGGYTF. The DNA for the CDR3 is TGTGCCAGCAGTTTGTCAGCTAGGGACAGGGAGTCGGGGGGCTACACCTTC.

V and J are TRBV5-1 and TRBJ2-1; 9 nucleotides line up with TRBD2. The V and J ends lost 2 bases and 0 bases, in that order; junction bases with no gene match: 6. In germline, CDR1 is SGHRS, CDR2 YFSETQ. The CDR3 has 17 amino acids. The CDR3 nucleotides are TGCGCCAGCAGCTTCCCACGCGGGGGGGTCTCCTACAATGAGCAGTTCTTC. This codes for CASSFPRGGVSYNEQFF. The full variable domain, rest sourced from reference TRBV5-1 and TRBJ2-1, is KAGVTQTPRYLIKTRGQQVTLSCSPISGHRSVSWYQQTPGQGLQFLFEYFSETQRNKGNFPGRFSGRQFSNSRSEMNVSTLELGDSALYLCASSFPRGGVSYNEQFFGPGTRLTVL.

The rearrangement joins TRBV7-2 to TRBJ2-2; 8 bases match TRBD2. Looked up from germline, CDR1 is SGHTA and CDR2 is FQGNSA. V dropped 6 bases and J dropped 7; count of bases not matched to a gene: 16. The CDR3 is 17 amino acids. CDR3 nucleotide sequence: TGTGCCAGCAGTCCAACTAGCAGCGGGGGTCTTGGCGGGGAGCTGTTTTTT. Amino acid sequence: CASSPTSSGGLGGELFF.

The gene calls are TRBV6-5 and TRBJ2-7; TRBD1 aligns across 7 bases. In germline, CDR1 is MNHEY, CDR2 SVGAGI. Unmatched junction bases numbered 2, after V lost 0 bases and J lost 0 bases. The CDR3 covers 15 residues. CDR3 nucleotide sequence: TGTGCCAGCAGTTACTCATGGGACAGCTCCTACGAGCAGTACTTC. Translated: CASSYSWDSSYEQYF.

This rearrangement joins TRBV19 to TRBJ1-4; D is unresolved. The ends were cut back, 8 bases at V and 7 bases at J, with 38 bases in the middle. CDR1 is LNHDA and CDR2 is SQIVND in the germline V gene (reference sequence). The CDR3 has 21 residues. CDR3 in amino acids: CASCPLRSIGGYTGRVEKLFF. CDR3 nucleotides: TGTGCCAGTTGTCCACTCAGGAGTATAGGCGGGTACACGGGTAGGGTTGAAAAACTGTTTTTT.

V gene TRBV25-1 combines with J gene TRBJ2-5; the D is unclear. The CDR3 length is 12 residues. Germline-derived CDR1 and CDR2 are MGHDK and SYGVNS. With 0 bases removed from V and 4 bases from J, the gap between germline ends came to 3 bases. CDR3 DNA: TGTGCCAGCAGTGAATACGGAGAGACCCAGTACTTC. This sequence encodes CASSEYGETQYF.

Note on this clone: A read error may produce the germline difference seen at one junction end. The chain is built from TRBV18 and TRBJ1-5; TRBD1 matches at 10 bases. Looked up from germline, CDR1 is KGHSH and CDR2 is LQKENI. This CDR3 region has 15 residues. The CDR3 protein is CASSPSTGGKQPQHF. The CDR3 DNA reads as TGTGCCAGCTCACCGTCGACAGGGGGCAAACAGCCCCAGCATTTT.

V gene TRBV6-6 combines with J gene TRBJ1-1, with a possible D match to TRBD1 (5 bases). Germline V gene sequence: CDR1 MNHNY, CDR2 SVGAGI (reference sequence). V was shortened by 6 bases and J by 1 base, with 12 bases between the two germline ends. The CDR3 is made up of 14 amino acids. In DNA form, the CDR3 reads TGTGCCAGCAGCCCTGCGGGGACGAACACTGAAGCTTTCTTT. Amino acids: CASSPAGTNTEAFF.

The chain recombines TRBV29-1 with TRBJ1-2; tentatively, D is TRBD1 (5 bases). This CDR3 is 12 amino acids long. The germline gives CDR1 SQVTM, CDR2 ANQGSEA. Trimming pared 2 bases from V and 4 bases from J, leaving 8 bases between. CDR3 bases: TGCAGCGTTGAACAGGGAGGCTATGGCTACACCTTC. This encodes CSVEQGGYGYTF.

As to this clone: The junction does not match germline at one end; this may be a read error. The chain recombines TRBV7-7 with TRBJ2-2; D uncertain. The CDR3 is made up of 15 amino acids. Germline V gene data show CDR1 as SSHAT and CDR2 as FNYEAQ (reference sequence). The CDR3 DNA reads as TGTGCTAGCAGCACCTCTACAGCGAACACCGGGGAGCTGTTTTTT. Its protein is CASSTSTANTGELFF.

The genes are TRBV27 and TRBJ2-5; no clear D gene. The germline V and J ends were trimmed by 3 bases and 1 base, with 12 bases remaining between them. This CDR3 is 15 amino acids long. Germline V gene sequence: CDR1 MNHEY, CDR2 SMNVEV (reference sequence). Here the CDR3 DNA reads TGTGCCAGCAGTTTTCACGAGAGTACCCAAGAGACCCAGTACTTC. It is translated as CASSFHESTQETQYF.

The chain recombines TRBV2 with TRBJ2-2; 7 bases line up with TRBD2. The CDR3 is made up of 14 amino acids. The ends lost 7 bases at V and 4 bases at J; junction bases unmatched: 6. Germline-derived CDR1 and CDR2 are SNHLY and FYNNEI. The CDR3 DNA reads TGTGCCAGCAACCCGGGAGGACTCACCGGGGAGCTGTTTTTT. Translating it yields CASNPGGLTGELFF.

This sequence joins TRBV27 and TRBJ1-3, with unresolved D. With 7 bases removed from V and 2 bases from J, the gap between germline ends came to 9 bases. Germline values: CDR1 MNHEY, CDR2 SMNVEV (reference sequence). The CDR3 covers 13 residues. Here the CDR3 DNA reads TGTGCCAGCAATTCAATCACTGGAAACACCATATATTTT. Amino acids: CASNSITGNTIYF.

The V call is TRBV9, the J call TRBJ2-1; 10 positions match TRBD2. The germline CDR1 and CDR2 sequences are SGDLS and YYNGEE. V lost 2 bases, J lost 6 bases, and 11 bases stayed unmatched. The CDR3 has 17 amino acids. CDR3 in DNA: TGTGCCAGCAGCGTCACCAGCGGGAGGGTGCCGGGCAATGAGCAGTTCTTC. Translated, it gives CASSVTSGRVPGNEQFF.

V usage is TRBV5-4 and J usage is TRBJ2-7; 9 nucleotides match TRBD1. This CDR3 is built from 16 residues. J was trimmed by 0 bases and V by 4 bases; bases with no gene match: 8. From germline, CDR1 is SGHNT and CDR2 YYREEE (reference sequence). CDR3 bases: TGTGCCAGCAGCCCGCGACAGGGGGTGAGCTCCTACGAGCAGTACTTC. The encoded protein is CASSPRQGVSSYEQYF. Complete variable domain (other parts from reference TRBV5-4 and TRBJ2-7): ETGVTQSPTHLIKTRGQQVTLRCSSQSGHNTVSWYQQALGQGPQFIFQYYREEENGRGNFPPRFSGLQFPNYSSELNVNALELDDSALYLCASSPRQGVSSYEQYFGPGTRLTVT.